These T cell receptor beta chains were read from a single sample in a study of blood T cells in healthy people across ages. TCRdb reprocessed the 5' RACE reads with MiXCR, giving one entry per CDR3 protein. The data show some 1.7 million distinct CDR3 sequences, about 28% seen once. Sequenced input: blood. These receptors were taken from a woman in her thirties in good health. Both conserved end residues are part of each CDR3. The D gene is left open where the match is weak. Clone size is not always given. Where it is, it says once, few, many or a class for expanded clones.

CDR3 DNA: TGTGCCAGCATTGGGGGCCCCTACGAGCAGTACTTC; CDR3 protein: CASIGGPYEQYF; V gene: TRBV28; clone size: many; D gene: NA; J gene: TRBJ2-7
CDR3 DNA: TGTGCCACCAGCAGAGAGGCTAACTATGGCTACACCTTC; CDR3 protein: CATSREANYGYTF; V gene: TRBV15; clone size: many; D gene: NA; J gene: TRBJ1-2
CDR3 DNA: TGCAGTGCTTTCGAGGAGGCCAAAAACATTCAGTACTTC; CDR3 protein: CSAFEEAKNIQYF; V gene: TRBV20-1; clone size: few; D gene: NA; J gene: TRBJ2-4
CDR3 DNA: TGTGCCAGCAGCCCCGGGGGGACAGGGTCAAATGAGCAGTTCTTC; CDR3 protein: CASSPGGTGSNEQFF; V gene: TRBV28; clone size: few; D gene: TRBD1; J gene: TRBJ2-1
CDR3 DNA: TGTGCCAGCAGCCCCAGGAACCGAGAGACCCAGTACTTC; CDR3 protein: CASSPRNRETQYF; V gene: TRBV5-6; clone size: NA; D gene: NA; J gene: TRBJ2-5
CDR3 DNA: TGCAGTGCCCAGGAGTTTAGCAATCAGCCCCAGCATTTT; CDR3 protein: CSAQEFSNQPQHF; V gene: TRBV20-1; clone size: NA; D gene: NA; J gene: TRBJ1-5
CDR3 DNA: TGTGCCAGCAGCGAACAGAGACCCACTGAAGCTTTCTTT; CDR3 protein: CASSEQRPTEAFF; V gene: TRBV6-2/TRBV6-3; clone size: NA; D gene: NA; J gene: TRBJ1-1
CDR3 DNA: TGTGCCAGCAGCGGGCACAGCCTCTCAACTAATGAAAAACTGTTTTTT; CDR3 protein: CASSGHSLSTNEKLFF; V gene: TRBV14; clone size: few; D gene: NA; J gene: TRBJ1-4
CDR3 DNA: TGTGCCAGCAGCCCGAGGCTCGGCCAGCCCTTTAGCACAGATACGCAGTATTTT; CDR3 protein: CASSPRLGQPFSTDTQYF; V gene: TRBV14; clone size: NA; D gene: NA; J gene: TRBJ2-3
CDR3 DNA: TGCAGTGCTAGACCACCCTTTGACGGTACAACTAATGAAAAACTGTTTTTT; CDR3 protein: CSARPPFDGTTNEKLFF; V gene: TRBV20-1; clone size: few; D gene: NA; J gene: TRBJ1-4
CDR3 DNA: TGTGCCACCAGTGATCAGGGGAAGGCTGTAATTCGGGAGACCCAGTACTTC; CDR3 protein: CATSDQGKAVIRETQYF; V gene: TRBV24-1; clone size: NA; D gene: NA; J gene: TRBJ2-5
CDR3 DNA: TGTGCCAGCAGCCAAGAATATGAAGCTTTCTTT; CDR3 protein: CASSQEYEAFF; V gene: TRBV3-1; clone size: few; D gene: NA; J gene: TRBJ1-1
CDR3 DNA: TGTGCCAGCAGTGATGAGGAGGCAGCGGGGGTGGGCAATGAGCAGTTCTTC; CDR3 protein: CASSDEEAAGVGNEQFF; V gene: TRBV6-1; clone size: many; D gene: TRBD2; J gene: TRBJ2-1
CDR3 DNA: TGTGCCAGCAGCTTAGTTGGGGGGCAGTTCTTC; CDR3 protein: CASSLVGGQFF; V gene: TRBV7-2; clone size: NA; D gene: NA; J gene: TRBJ2-1
CDR3 DNA: TGTACCATCAGTTATTCCGGGACGCTCGCCTACGAGCAGTACTTC; CDR3 protein: CTISYSGTLAYEQYF; V gene: TRBV10-3; clone size: NA; D gene: NA; J gene: TRBJ2-7
CDR3 DNA: TGCGCCAGCAGTGAGTCGCCCGGGGGGGGCGAGCAGTACTTC; CDR3 protein: CASSESPGGGEQYF; V gene: TRBV10-1; clone size: NA; D gene: TRBD2; J gene: TRBJ2-7
CDR3 DNA: TGCAGTTCAGTCGGGCTAGCGGGAGACTCTGTCGACAATGAGCAGTACTTC; CDR3 protein: CSSVGLAGDSVDNEQYF; V gene: TRBV20-1; clone size: NA; D gene: TRBD2; J gene: TRBJ2-7
CDR3 DNA: TGTGCCAGCAGCTTAGTTACTAGCCCCTACGAGCAGTACTTC; CDR3 protein: CASSLVTSPYEQYF; V gene: TRBV5-5; clone size: many; D gene: NA; J gene: TRBJ2-7
CDR3 DNA: TGCAGTGCTAGAGATCGCGGAGAGACCCAGTACTTC; CDR3 protein: CSARDRGETQYF; V gene: TRBV20-1; clone size: few; D gene: NA; J gene: TRBJ2-5
CDR3 DNA: TGTGCCAGCAGCTTCGAGAATTTGGCGGATACGCAGTATTTT; CDR3 protein: CASSFENLADTQYF; V gene: TRBV7-9; clone size: NA; D gene: NA; J gene: TRBJ2-3
CDR3 DNA: TGCAGTGCTAGGTTTGGTAGGGCGGGCACCGGGGAGCTGTTTTTT; CDR3 protein: CSARFGRAGTGELFF; V gene: TRBV20-1; clone size: few; D gene: NA; J gene: TRBJ2-2
CDR3 DNA: TGTGCCACCTCTTGGGGCACTGAAGCTTTCTTT; CDR3 protein: CATSWGTEAFF; V gene: TRBV2; clone size: NA; D gene: NA; J gene: TRBJ1-1